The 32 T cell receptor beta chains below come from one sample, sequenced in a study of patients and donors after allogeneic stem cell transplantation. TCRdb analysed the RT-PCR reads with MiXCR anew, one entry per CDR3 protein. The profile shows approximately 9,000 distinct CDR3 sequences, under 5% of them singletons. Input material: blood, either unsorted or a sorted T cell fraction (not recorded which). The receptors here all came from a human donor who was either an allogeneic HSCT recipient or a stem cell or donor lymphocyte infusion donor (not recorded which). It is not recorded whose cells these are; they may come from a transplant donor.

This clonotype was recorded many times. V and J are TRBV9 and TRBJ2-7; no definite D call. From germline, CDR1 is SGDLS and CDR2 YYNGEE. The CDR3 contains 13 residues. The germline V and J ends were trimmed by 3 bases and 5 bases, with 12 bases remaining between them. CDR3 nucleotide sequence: TGTGCCAGCAGCGAAGGTGGGTTCGACGAGCAGTACTTC. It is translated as CASSEGGFDEQYF.

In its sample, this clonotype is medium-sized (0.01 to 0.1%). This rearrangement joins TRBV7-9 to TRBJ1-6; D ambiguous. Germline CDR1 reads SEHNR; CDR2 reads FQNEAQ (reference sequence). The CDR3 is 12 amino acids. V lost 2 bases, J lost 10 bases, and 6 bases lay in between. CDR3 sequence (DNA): TGTGCCAGCAGCTTATCAGGCTCACCCCTCCACTTT. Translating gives CASSLSGSPLHF.

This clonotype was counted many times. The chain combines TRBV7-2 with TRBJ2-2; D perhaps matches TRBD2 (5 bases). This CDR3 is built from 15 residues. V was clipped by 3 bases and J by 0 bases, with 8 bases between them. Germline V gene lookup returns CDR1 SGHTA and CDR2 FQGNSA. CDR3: CASSFDGTNTGELFF. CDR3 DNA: TGTGCCAGCAGCTTCGACGGGACGAACACCGGGGAGCTGTTTTTT.

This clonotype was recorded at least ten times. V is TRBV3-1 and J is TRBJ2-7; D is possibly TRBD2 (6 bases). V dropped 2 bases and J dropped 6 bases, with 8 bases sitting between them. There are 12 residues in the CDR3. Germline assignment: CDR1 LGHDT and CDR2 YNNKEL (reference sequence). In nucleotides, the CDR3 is TGTGCCAGCAGCCAATTGGGAGGCGAGCAGTACTTC. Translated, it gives CASSQLGGEQYF.

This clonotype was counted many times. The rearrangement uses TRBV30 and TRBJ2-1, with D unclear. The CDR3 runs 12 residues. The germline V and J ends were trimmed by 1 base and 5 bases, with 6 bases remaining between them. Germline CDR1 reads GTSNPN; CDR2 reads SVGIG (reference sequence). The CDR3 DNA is TGTGCCTGGAGTGCACTGGACAATGAGCAGTTCTTC. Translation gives CAWSALDNEQFF.

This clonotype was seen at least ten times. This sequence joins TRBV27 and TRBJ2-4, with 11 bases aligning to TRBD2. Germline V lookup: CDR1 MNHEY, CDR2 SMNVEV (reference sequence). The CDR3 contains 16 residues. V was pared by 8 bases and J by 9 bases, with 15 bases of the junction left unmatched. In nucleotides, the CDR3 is TGTGCCAGCCAATTTCCGACTAGCGGGATCTGTGGCATTCAGTACTTC. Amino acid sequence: CASQFPTSGICGIQYF.

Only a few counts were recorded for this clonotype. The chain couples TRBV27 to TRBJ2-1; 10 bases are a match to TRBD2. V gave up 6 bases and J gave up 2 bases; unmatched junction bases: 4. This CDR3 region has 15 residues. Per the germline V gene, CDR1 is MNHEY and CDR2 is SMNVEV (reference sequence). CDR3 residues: CASRPLAGAYNEQFF. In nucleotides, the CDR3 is TGTGCCAGCAGACCCCTAGCGGGAGCCTACAATGAGCAGTTCTTC.

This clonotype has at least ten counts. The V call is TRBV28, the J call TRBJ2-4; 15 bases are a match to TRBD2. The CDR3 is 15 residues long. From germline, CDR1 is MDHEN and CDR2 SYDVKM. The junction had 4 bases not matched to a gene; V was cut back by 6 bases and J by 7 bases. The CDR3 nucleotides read TGTGCCAGCAGCCCCGGACTAGCGGGAGGGAACATTCAGTACTTC. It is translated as CASSPGLAGGNIQYF.

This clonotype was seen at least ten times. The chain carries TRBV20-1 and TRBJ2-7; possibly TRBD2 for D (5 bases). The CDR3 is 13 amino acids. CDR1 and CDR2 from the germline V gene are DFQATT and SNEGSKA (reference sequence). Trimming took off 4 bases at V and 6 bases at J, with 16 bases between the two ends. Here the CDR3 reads CSAMLRGPAEQYF. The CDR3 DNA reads TGCAGTGCTATGCTGCGCGGGCCGGCCGAGCAGTACTTC.

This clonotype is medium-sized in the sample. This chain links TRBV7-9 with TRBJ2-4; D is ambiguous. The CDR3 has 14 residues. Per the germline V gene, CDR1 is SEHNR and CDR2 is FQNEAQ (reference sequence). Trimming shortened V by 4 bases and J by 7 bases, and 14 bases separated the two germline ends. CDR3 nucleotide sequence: TGTGCCAGCAGCTCCTCAAGGTTCGGGAACATTCAGTACTTC. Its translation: CASSSSRFGNIQYF.

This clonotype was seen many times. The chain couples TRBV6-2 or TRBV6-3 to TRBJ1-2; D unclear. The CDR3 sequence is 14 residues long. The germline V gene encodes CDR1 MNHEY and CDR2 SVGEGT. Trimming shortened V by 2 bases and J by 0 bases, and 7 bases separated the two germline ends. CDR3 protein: CASSYTDANYGYTF. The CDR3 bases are TGTGCCAGCAGTTACACGGACGCTAACTATGGCTACACCTTC.

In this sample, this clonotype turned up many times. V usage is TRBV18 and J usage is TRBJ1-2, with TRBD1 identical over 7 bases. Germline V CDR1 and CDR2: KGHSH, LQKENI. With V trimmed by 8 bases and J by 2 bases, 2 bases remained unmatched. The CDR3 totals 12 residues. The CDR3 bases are TGTGCCAGCGCGGGACAGAACTATGGCTACACCTTC. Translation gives CASAGQNYGYTF.

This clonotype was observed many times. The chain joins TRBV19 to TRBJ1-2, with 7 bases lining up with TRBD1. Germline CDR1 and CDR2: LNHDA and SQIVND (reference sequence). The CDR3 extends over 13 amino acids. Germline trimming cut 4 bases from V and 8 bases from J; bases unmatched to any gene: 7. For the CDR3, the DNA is TGTGCCAGTAGTACCCGACAGGGTACGGGCTACACCTTC. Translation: CASSTRQGTGYTF.

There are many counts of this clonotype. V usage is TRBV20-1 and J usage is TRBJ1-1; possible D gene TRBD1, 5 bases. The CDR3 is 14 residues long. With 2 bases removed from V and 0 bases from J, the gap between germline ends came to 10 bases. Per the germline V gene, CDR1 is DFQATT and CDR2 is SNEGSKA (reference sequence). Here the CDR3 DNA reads TGCAGTGCTAGACTGGGACTCCTGAACACTGAAGCTTTCTTT. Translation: CSARLGLLNTEAFF.

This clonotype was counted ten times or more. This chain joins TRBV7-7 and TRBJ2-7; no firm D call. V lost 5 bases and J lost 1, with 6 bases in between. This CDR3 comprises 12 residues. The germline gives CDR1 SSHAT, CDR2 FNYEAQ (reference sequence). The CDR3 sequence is CASSPLSYEQYF. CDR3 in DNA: TGTGCCAGCAGCCCTTTATCCTACGAGCAGTACTTC.

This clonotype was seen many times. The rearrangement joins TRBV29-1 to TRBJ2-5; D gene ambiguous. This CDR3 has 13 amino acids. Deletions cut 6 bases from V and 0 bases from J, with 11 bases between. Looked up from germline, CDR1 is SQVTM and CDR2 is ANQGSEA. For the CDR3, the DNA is TGCAGCGTCGCCCGGACGGACCAAGAGACCCAGTACTTC. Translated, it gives CSVARTDQETQYF.

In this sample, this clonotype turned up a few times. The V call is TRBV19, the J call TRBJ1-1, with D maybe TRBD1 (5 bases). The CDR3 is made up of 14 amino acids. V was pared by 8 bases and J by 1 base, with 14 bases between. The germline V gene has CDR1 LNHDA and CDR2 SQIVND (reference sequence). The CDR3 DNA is TGTGCCAGTGGTCGCAGGGACCCGAACACTGAAGCTTTCTTT. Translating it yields CASGRRDPNTEAFF.

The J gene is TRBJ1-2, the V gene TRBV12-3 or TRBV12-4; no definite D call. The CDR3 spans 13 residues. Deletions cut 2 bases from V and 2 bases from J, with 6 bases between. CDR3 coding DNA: TGTGCCAGCAGTTTACGGATGAACTATGGCTACACCTTC. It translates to CASSLRMNYGYTF.

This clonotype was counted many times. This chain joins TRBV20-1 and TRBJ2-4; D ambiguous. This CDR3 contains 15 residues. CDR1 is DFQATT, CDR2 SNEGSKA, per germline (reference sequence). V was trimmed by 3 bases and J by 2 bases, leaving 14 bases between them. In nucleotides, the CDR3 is TGCAGTGCTAGTAGCTTCAGTGTGTCCAAAAACATTCAGTACTTC. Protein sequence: CSASSFSVSKNIQYF.

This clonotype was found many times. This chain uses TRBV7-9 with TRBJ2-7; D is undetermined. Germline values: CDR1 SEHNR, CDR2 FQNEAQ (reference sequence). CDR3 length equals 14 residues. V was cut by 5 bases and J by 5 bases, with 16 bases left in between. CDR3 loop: CASSRTLGNDEQYF. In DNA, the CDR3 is TGTGCCAGCAGCAGGACGTTGGGAAACGACGAGCAGTACTTC.

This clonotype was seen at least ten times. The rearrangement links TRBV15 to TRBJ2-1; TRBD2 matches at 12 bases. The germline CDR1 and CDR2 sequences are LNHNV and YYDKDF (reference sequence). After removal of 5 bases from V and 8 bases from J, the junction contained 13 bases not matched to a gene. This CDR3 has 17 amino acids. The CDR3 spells CATSLGRLAGALDEQFF. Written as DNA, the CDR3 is TGTGCCACCAGCCTGGGGCGACTAGCGGGAGCCTTGGATGAGCAGTTCTTC.

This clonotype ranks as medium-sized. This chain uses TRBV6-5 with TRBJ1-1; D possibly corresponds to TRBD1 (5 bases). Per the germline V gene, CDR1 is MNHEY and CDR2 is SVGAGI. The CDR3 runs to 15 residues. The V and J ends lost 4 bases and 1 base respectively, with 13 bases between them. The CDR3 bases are TGTGCCAGCAGTTCCCGTGAAGGGGCGAACACTGAAGCTTTCTTT. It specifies CASSSREGANTEAFF.

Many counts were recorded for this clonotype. CDR3 coding DNA: TGCAGCGTTTGGGGGGCAGGGGGCGCGAATACGCAGTATTTT. Amino acid sequence: CSVWGAGGANTQYF. The rearrangement joins TRBV29-1 to TRBJ2-3; 8 bases map to TRBD1. Germline CDR1 is SQVTM and CDR2 is ANQGSEA. V shed 5 bases and J 7 bases; nucleotides not matched to a gene: 11. CDR3 length equals 14 residues.

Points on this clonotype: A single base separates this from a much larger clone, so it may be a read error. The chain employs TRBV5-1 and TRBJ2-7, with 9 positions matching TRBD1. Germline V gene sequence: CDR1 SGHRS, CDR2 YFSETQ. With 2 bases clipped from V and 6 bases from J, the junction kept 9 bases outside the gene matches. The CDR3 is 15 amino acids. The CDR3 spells CASSFLGQGPCEQYF. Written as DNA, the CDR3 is TGCGCCAGCAGCTTCTTGGGACAGGGACCCTGCGAGCAGTACTTC.

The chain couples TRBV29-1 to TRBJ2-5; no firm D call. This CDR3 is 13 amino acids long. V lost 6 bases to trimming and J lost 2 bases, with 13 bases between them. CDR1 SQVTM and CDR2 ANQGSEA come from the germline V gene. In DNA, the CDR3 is TGCAGCGTCGCCCGGACGAAACAAGAGACCCAGTACTTC. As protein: CSVARTKQETQYF.

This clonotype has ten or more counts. In nucleotides, the CDR3 is TGCAGCGTTGATACAGTCGCGGGCACAGGGACCCAGTACTTC. It translates to CSVDTVAGTGTQYF. The J gene is TRBJ2-5, the V gene TRBV29-1; either TRBD1 or TRBD2 may fit D (5 bases each). Trimming removed 3 bases at V and 7 bases at J, with 18 bases between. CDR3 size: 14 residues. CDR1 and CDR2 from the germline V gene are SQVTM and ANQGSEA.

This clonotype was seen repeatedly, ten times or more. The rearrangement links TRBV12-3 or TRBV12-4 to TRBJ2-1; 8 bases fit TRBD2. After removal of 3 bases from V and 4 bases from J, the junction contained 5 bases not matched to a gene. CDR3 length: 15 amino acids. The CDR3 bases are TGTGCCAGCAGTTTTATTAGCGGGGAATACAATGAGCAGTTCTTC. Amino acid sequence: CASSFISGEYNEQFF.

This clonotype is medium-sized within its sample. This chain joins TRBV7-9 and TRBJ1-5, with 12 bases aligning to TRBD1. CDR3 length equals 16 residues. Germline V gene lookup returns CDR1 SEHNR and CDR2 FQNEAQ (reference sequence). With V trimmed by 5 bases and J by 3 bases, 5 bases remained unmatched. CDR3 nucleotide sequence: TGTGCCAGCAGCCCTGGGACAGGGGGCAACAATCAGCCCCAGCATTTT. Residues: CASSPGTGGNNQPQHF.

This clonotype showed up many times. CDR3 region: CASSLTANQPQHF. In DNA, the CDR3 is TGTGCCAGCAGTTTAACGGCAAATCAGCCCCAGCATTTT. The J gene is TRBJ1-5, the V gene TRBV12-3 or TRBV12-4, with D hard to call. The CDR3 consists of 13 residues. The V end lost 2 bases, the J end lost 4 bases, and 6 bases lay between the germline ends.

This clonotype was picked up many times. The CDR3 nucleotides are TGTGCCAGCAGCTTACAAGGGGGACTGGACGAGCAGTACTTC. Its translation: CASSLQGGLDEQYF. V is TRBV7-6 and J is TRBJ2-7; D possibly matches TRBD1 or TRBD2 (6 bases each). Germline loops: CDR1 SGHVS, CDR2 FNYEAQ. Trimming removed 2 bases at V and 5 bases at J, with 13 bases between. The CDR3 contains 14 residues.

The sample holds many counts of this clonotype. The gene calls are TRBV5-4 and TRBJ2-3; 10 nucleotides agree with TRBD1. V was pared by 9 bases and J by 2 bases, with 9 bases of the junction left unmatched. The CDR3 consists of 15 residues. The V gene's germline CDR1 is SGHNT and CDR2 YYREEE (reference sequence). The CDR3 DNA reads TGTGCCACTTGGGTGGGACAGGGGCCCACAGATACGCAGTATTTT. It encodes CATWVGQGPTDTQYF. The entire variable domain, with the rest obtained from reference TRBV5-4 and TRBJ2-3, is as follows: ETGVTQSPTHLIKTRGQQVTLRCSSQSGHNTVSWYQQALGQGPQFIFQYYREEENGRGNFPPRFSGLQFPNYSSELNVNALELDDSALYLCATWVGQGPTDTQYFGPGTRLTVL.

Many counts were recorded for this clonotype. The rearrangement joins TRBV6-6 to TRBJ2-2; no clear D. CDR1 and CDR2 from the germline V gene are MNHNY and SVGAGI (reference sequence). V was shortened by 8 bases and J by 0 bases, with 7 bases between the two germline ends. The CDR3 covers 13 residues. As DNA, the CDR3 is TGTGCCAGCGGCAGAGCGAACACCGGGGAGCTGTTTTTT. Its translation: CASGRANTGELFF.